This entry lists 15 T cell receptor beta chains sequenced from one sample in a study of T cell repertoires in cytomegalovirus infection. The antigens of these receptors remain unknown. TCRdb re-called the reads with MiXCR, one entry per CDR3 protein. Here the sample spans fewer than 850,000 distinct CDR3 sequences, 25% to 30% being singletons. Sequencing used cultured CD8+ T cells from PBMCs, obtained from culture after CMV antigen stimulation. These receptors came from a human donor in good health (CMV status not recorded). Some clones in this sample may be carry-over from other donors' samples.

J is TRBJ2-7 and V is TRBV6-2 or TRBV6-3; 8 positions agree with TRBD1. The CDR3 spans 14 residues. Germline lookup yields CDR1 MNHEY and CDR2 SVGEGT. V dropped 4 bases and J dropped 5; count of bases not matched to a gene: 7. The CDR3 spells CASSFGQGSHEQYF. The CDR3 region has the DNA TGTGCCAGCAGTTTCGGACAGGGTTCCCACGAGCAGTACTTC.

This chain links TRBV29-1 with TRBJ1-2; tentatively, D is TRBD1 (5 bases). The CDR3 has 19 residues. Germline CDR1 reads SQVTM; CDR2 reads ANQGSEA. With 1 base removed from V and 0 bases from J, the gap between germline ends came to 24 bases. Here the CDR3 DNA reads TGCAGCGTTGAAGGGAGGGTCCTTGGCAGGGAGTCCTCTAACTATGGCTACACCTTC. Translated: CSVEGRVLGRESSNYGYTF.

This clonotype occurred a few times. This chain joins TRBV6-2 or TRBV6-3 and TRBJ2-7; 8 nucleotides match TRBD2. The germline gives CDR1 MNHEY, CDR2 SVGEGT. The trim removed 5 bases at V and 6 bases at J, leaving 9 bases unmatched. CDR3 length: 14 amino acids. CDR3 amino acids: CASSPPGLEVEQYV. In nucleotides, the CDR3 is TGTGCCAGCAGTCCACCGGGACTAGAGGTCGAGCAGTACGTC.

In DNA, the CDR3 is TGCAGTGCTAGAATTAGGGATGACAGGGGGCGTGGCTACACCTTC. This codes for CSARIRDDRGRGYTF. The genes are TRBV20-1 and TRBJ1-2, with 10 bases matching TRBD1. The CDR3 extends over 15 amino acids. The V gene's germline CDR1 is DFQATT and CDR2 SNEGSKA (reference sequence). V was pared by 2 bases and J by 7 bases, with 10 bases of the junction left unmatched.

The CDR3 nucleotides are TGTGCCAGCAGCTTGGGACTAGCGGGGGAAGTGGATACGCAGTATTTT. Translated: CASSLGLAGEVDTQYF. The chain carries TRBV5-6 and TRBJ2-3, with TRBD2 matching over 12 bases. J gave up 6 bases and V 0 bases, and 5 bases lay outside the gene matches. From germline, CDR1 is SGHDT and CDR2 YYEEEE. The CDR3 has 16 residues.

The chain employs TRBV20-1 and TRBJ1-3; a possible D gene is TRBD1 (6 bases). Germline V gene data show CDR1 as DFQATT and CDR2 as SNEGSKA (reference sequence). Trimming stripped 1 base from V and 0 bases from J, with 13 bases between. The CDR3 runs 16 residues. The CDR3 bases are TGCAGTGCTAGAGGCCCCAGGGGTGACTCTGGAAACACCATATATTTT. Its protein is CSARGPRGDSGNTIYF.

J is TRBJ1-2 and V is TRBV4-1, with 7 nucleotides matching TRBD1. There are 14 residues in the CDR3. V was pared by 1 base and J by 5 bases, with 4 bases of the junction left unmatched. Germline CDR1 reads MGHRA; CDR2 reads YSYEKL. The CDR3: CASSQGKGAYGYTF. Written as DNA, the CDR3 is TGCGCCAGCAGCCAAGGGAAGGGGGCGTATGGCTACACCTTC.

J is TRBJ2-3 and V is TRBV6-1, with TRBD2 matching over 7 bases. The V gene's germline CDR1 is MNHNS and CDR2 SASEGT. The CDR3 is made up of 16 amino acids. J lost 2 bases, V lost 3 bases, and 8 bases had no gene match. This chain's CDR3 is CASSDSSGPSTDTQYF. CDR3 sequence (DNA): TGTGCCAGCAGTGACTCTAGCGGACCCTCCACAGATACGCAGTATTTT.

This chain uses TRBV6-5 with TRBJ2-5; 7 bases match TRBD1. The CDR3 is made up of 15 amino acids. With V trimmed by 0 bases and J by 4 bases, 5 bases remained unmatched. In germline, CDR1 is MNHEY, CDR2 SVGAGI. CDR3 region: CASSYSGSGGETQYF. DNA for the CDR3: TGTGCCAGCAGTTACTCGGGGTCAGGGGGAGAGACCCAGTACTTC.

The CDR3 loop is CASSLKRSYTF. The CDR3 region has the DNA TGTGCCAGCAGCCTTAAGCGAAGCTACACCTTC. The rearrangement uses TRBV6-2 or TRBV6-3 and TRBJ1-2, with D unclear. V was trimmed by 6 bases and J by 9 bases, leaving 11 bases between them. CDR3 size: 11 residues. CDR1 is MNHEY, CDR2 SVGEGT, per germline.

The J gene is TRBJ2-5, the V gene TRBV18; D possibly corresponds to TRBD2 (7 bases). Germline-derived CDR1 and CDR2 are KGHSH and LQKENI. V dropped 5 bases and J dropped 5 bases, with 12 bases sitting between them. This CDR3 spans 13 amino acids. The CDR3 here is CASSTGGAETQYF. CDR3 in DNA: TGTGCCAGCTCAACGGGGGGCGCGGAGACCCAGTACTTC.

The V call is TRBV6-6, the J call TRBJ2-1; 10 nucleotides line up with TRBD2. Unmatched junction bases numbered 6, after V lost 2 bases and J lost 8 bases. This CDR3 region has 15 residues. Germline V CDR1 and CDR2: MNHNY, SVGAGI (reference sequence). Written as DNA, the CDR3 is TGTGCCAGCAGTTACCTTAGCGGGGGGATCGATGAGCAGTTCTTC. It translates to CASSYLSGGIDEQFF.

In this sample, this clonotype turned up many times. The rearrangement uses TRBV12-3 or TRBV12-4 and TRBJ2-2; D may be TRBD2 (5 bases). This CDR3 region has 14 residues. V was clipped by 3 bases and J by 6 bases, with 11 bases between them. CDR3 DNA: TGTGCCAGCAGTTTTACACTAGTGGCCGGGGAGCTGTTTTTT. This encodes CASSFTLVAGELFF.

This clonotype appeared a few times. The rearrangement links TRBV20-1 to TRBJ2-4; TRBD1 is a possible D gene (6 bases). Trimming took 1 base from V and 0 from J, leaving 13 bases between them. The CDR3 has 16 amino acids. Germline V lookup: CDR1 DFQATT, CDR2 SNEGSKA (reference sequence). Written as DNA, the CDR3 is TGCAGTGCTAGAGTCGGACAGACCGTAGCCAAAAACATTCAGTACTTC. Residues: CSARVGQTVAKNIQYF.

This sequence joins TRBV27 and TRBJ2-1; D remains ambiguous. V lost 6 bases to trimming and J lost 6 bases, with 9 bases between them. Germline lookup yields CDR1 MNHEY and CDR2 SMNVEV (reference sequence). The CDR3 contains 12 residues. For the CDR3, the DNA is TGTGCCAGCAGCCCCTCTATCAATGAGCAGTTCTTC. Residues: CASSPSINEQFF.